This T cell receptor beta chain was identified during a study of CD8 T cells in ankylosing spondylitis. The CDR3 spans 17 residues. The V gene end was trimmed by 5 bases and the J gene end by 0 bases; junction bases not matched to a gene: 8. Germline V lookup: CDR1 MNHEY, CDR2 SMNVEV (reference sequence). Study conclusions and caveats: Peripheral blood held disease-linked clones only at relatively low frequency, and these were CD8+. Significantly higher representation of disease-linked clones was reported for matched ankylosing spondylitis synovial fluid. A TCR beta motif of 8 or 9 highly homologous variants appeared characteristic of ankylosing spondylitis blood. Before this, some motif variants had been reported in reactive arthritis synovial fluid and blood.

Using quantitative 5'-RACE with molecular barcodes, the authors made TCR beta libraries. Via MiXCR, TCRdb re-called the 5' RACE reads, giving one row per CDR3 protein. Seen here are around 890,000 distinct CDR3 sequences, approximately 12% observed once, and the top ten hold 0.51%. As for this clonotype: No antigen is known for it.

The receptor comes from a male donor with ankylosing spondylitis. V and J are TRBV27 and TRBJ2-4; TRBD1 aligns across 9 bases. The sequenced sample consisted of blood, either unsorted or a sorted T cell fraction (not recorded which). In nucleotides, the CDR3 is TGTGCCAGCAGTCGAATCCGGGACAGGGCAGCCAAAAACATTCAGTACTTC. Protein: CASSRIRDRAAKNIQYF.